These T cell receptor beta chains were read from a single sample in a study of T cells in Graves' hyperthyroidism and ophthalmopathy. One entry per CDR3 protein results from TCRdb running MiXCR on the multiplex PCR reads. This table holds hundreds of thousands of distinct CDR3 sequences, around 19% found once. Sequences were obtained from blood. The source is a woman in her 50s with Graves' hyperthyroidism that later progressed to Graves' ophthalmopathy. Both conserved end residues are part of each CDR3. The D gene is left open where the match is weak. Clone sizes are given selectively: once, few, many, or a class where the clone is expanded.

few | NA | TRBJ1-2 | TRBV11-2 | CASSLSGDGQNYGYTF | TGTGCCAGCAGCTTATCGGGGGACGGACAAAACTATGGCTACACCTTC
few | TRBD1 | TRBJ1-6 | TRBV7-8 | CASSPRRTGNEGSSYNSPLHF | TGTGCCAGCAGCCCCCGAAGGACAGGGAACGAAGGGAGCTCCTATAATTCACCCCTCCACTTT
NA | NA | TRBJ1-2 | TRBV4-1 | CASSHTPRGANYGYTF | TGCGCCAGCAGCCACACCCCTCGAGGTGCCAACTATGGCTACACCTTC
many | TRBD2 | TRBJ2-1 | TRBV5-1 | CASSLLAGTGYNEQFF | TGCGCCAGCAGCTTACTAGCGGGGACCGGTTACAATGAGCAGTTCTTC
NA | TRBD1 | TRBJ1-1 | TRBV12-3/TRBV12-4 | CASSSNRGRGEAFF | TGTGCCAGCAGTTCCAACAGGGGGCGGGGTGAAGCTTTCTTT
NA | TRBD1 | TRBJ1-2 | TRBV5-1 | CASSSTGTGFDGYTF | TGCGCCAGCAGCTCGACCGGGACAGGGTTCGATGGCTACACCTTC
NA | NA | TRBJ1-1 | TRBV11-2 | CASSFQVDTTEAFF | TGTGCCAGCAGCTTTCAGGTCGATACCACTGAAGCTTTCTTT
NA | NA | TRBJ2-2 | TRBV10-1 | CASSELNGELFF | TGCGCCAGCAGTGAGTTAAACGGGGAGCTGTTTTTT
NA | NA | TRBJ1-5 | TRBV7-9 | CASSLAAEPHQPQHF | TGTGCCAGCAGCTTAGCGGCAGAGCCGCATCAGCCCCAGCATTTT
NA | TRBD1 | TRBJ2-3 | TRBV3-1 | CASSQTGIETDTQYF | TGTGCCAGCAGCCAGACAGGGATAGAAACAGATACGCAGTATTTT
NA | TRBD2 | TRBJ2-1 | TRBV7-2 | CASSVQVLAGYNEQFF | TGTGCCAGCAGCGTACAGGTTCTAGCGGGCTACAATGAGCAGTTCTTC
many | NA | TRBJ1-5 | TRBV20-1 | CSARVQGRSNQPQHF | TGCAGTGCTAGAGTGCAAGGCAGGAGCAATCAGCCCCAGCATTTT
NA | TRBD1 | TRBJ1-1 | TRBV5-1 | CASSLRQGWTEAFF | TGCGCCAGCAGCCTAAGACAGGGGTGGACTGAAGCTTTCTTT
NA | TRBD2 | TRBJ2-5 | TRBV10-3 | CAIKPGLAGVETQYF | TGTGCCATCAAACCGGGACTAGCGGGGGTAGAGACCCAGTACTTC
NA | NA | TRBJ2-2 | TRBV10-3 | CAILPADGANTGELFF | TGTGCCATTTTACCAGCGGACGGTGCGAACACCGGGGAGCTGTTTTTT
NA | TRBD1 | TRBJ1-2 | TRBV29-1 | CSVETGYPANYGYTF | TGCAGCGTTGAGACAGGGTATCCAGCGAACTATGGCTACACCTTC
NA | NA | TRBJ2-5 | TRBV5-1 | CASSLETVGQETQYF | TGCGCCAGCAGCTTGGAGACAGTGGGGCAAGAGACCCAGTACTTC
NA | NA | TRBJ1-4 | TRBV15 | CATRRESGYAEKLFF | TGTGCCACCAGGAGGGAATCGGGGTATGCTGAAAAACTGTTTTTT
few | TRBD1 | TRBJ1-5 | TRBV15 | CATSRVGQGRNQPQHF | TGTGCCACCAGCAGAGTGGGACAGGGTAGGAATCAGCCCCAGCATTTT
many | NA | TRBJ1-5 | TRBV20-1 | CSAVAGPHGYQPQHF | TGCAGTGCCGTCGCCGGTCCCCACGGATATCAGCCCCAGCATTTT
few | NA | TRBJ2-5 | TRBV19 | CASSMYRGETQYF | TGTGCCAGTAGTATGTATCGGGGAGAGACCCAGTACTTC
NA | NA | TRBJ2-1 | TRBV5-1 | CASSSGGGVLYNEQFF | TGCGCCAGCAGCTCCGGAGGGGGGGTTCTCTACAATGAGCAGTTCTTC
many | TRBD1 | TRBJ1-1 | TRBV20-1 | CSARIQGTDTEAFF | TGCAGTGCTAGAATACAGGGGACGGACACTGAAGCTTTCTTT
NA | NA | TRBJ1-4 | TRBV2 | CATAGGEDEKLFF | TGTGCCACCGCCGGGGGCGAAGATGAAAAACTGTTTTTT
NA | TRBD1 | TRBJ1-1 | TRBV9 | CASSVDTGGGTEAFF | TGTGCCAGCAGCGTAGATACAGGGGGCGGCACTGAAGCTTTCTTT
many | TRBD2 | TRBJ2-7 | TRBV20-1 | CSARNLRGDAYEQYF | TGCAGTGCTAGAAACCTACGGGGGGACGCCTACGAGCAGTACTTC
many | NA | TRBJ2-7 | TRBV12-3/TRBV12-4 | CASSLAEKAYEQYF | TGTGCCAGCAGTTTGGCGGAGAAGGCCTACGAGCAGTACTTC
many | NA | TRBJ2-1 | TRBV2 | CASKASLHEQFF | TGTGCCAGCAAGGCTAGCCTCCATGAGCAGTTCTTC
NA | NA | TRBJ1-4 | TRBV9 | CASSFEGTFNEKLFF | TGTGCCTCCAGCTTCGAAGGGACATTTAATGAAAAACTGTTTTTT
few | NA | TRBJ2-1 | TRBV6-5 | CASSYSARAAYNEQFF | TGTGCCAGCAGTTACTCCGCCAGGGCGGCCTACAATGAGCAGTTCTTC
once | TRBD1 | TRBJ2-5 | TRBV7-9 | CASSSRDRGRETQYF | TGTGCCAGCAGCTCCCGGGACAGGGGAAGAGAGACCCAGTACTTC